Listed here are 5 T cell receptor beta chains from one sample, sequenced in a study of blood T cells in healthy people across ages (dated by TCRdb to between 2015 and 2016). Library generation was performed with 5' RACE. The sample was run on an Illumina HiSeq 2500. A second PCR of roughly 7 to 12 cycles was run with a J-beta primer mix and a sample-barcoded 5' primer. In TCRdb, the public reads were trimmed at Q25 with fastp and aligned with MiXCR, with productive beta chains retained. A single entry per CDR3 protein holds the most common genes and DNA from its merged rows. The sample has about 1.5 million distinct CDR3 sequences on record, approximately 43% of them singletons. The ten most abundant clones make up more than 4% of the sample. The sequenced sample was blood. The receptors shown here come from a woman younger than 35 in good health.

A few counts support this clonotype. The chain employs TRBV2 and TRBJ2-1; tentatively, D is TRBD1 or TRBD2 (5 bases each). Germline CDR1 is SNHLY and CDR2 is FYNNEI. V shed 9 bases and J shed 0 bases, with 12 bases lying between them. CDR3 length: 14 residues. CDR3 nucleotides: TGTGCCAGGGGTGGGGGTAGCTCCTACAATGAGCAGTTCTTC. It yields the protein CARGGGSSYNEQFF.

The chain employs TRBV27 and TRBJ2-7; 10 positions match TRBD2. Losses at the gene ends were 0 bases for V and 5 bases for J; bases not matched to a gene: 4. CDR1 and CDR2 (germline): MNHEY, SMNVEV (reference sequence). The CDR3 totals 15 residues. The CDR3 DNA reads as TGTGCCAGCAGTTTATCAGCGGGGGGGCTCCACGAGCAGTACTTC. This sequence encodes CASSLSAGGLHEQYF.

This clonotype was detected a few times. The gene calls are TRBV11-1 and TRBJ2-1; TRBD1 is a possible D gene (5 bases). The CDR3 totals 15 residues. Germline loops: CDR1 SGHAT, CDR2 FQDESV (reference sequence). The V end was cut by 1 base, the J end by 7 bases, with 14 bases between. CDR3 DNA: TGTGCCAGCAGCTTAGGGACACCGTCTATTAATGAGCAGTTCTTC. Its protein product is CASSLGTPSINEQFF. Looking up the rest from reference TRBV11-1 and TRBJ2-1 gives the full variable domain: EAEVAQSPRYKITEKSQAVAFWCDPISGHATLYWYRQILGQGPELLVQFQDESVVDDSQLPKDRFSAERLKGVDSTLKIQPAELGDSAMYLCASSLGTPSINEQFFGPGTRLTVL.

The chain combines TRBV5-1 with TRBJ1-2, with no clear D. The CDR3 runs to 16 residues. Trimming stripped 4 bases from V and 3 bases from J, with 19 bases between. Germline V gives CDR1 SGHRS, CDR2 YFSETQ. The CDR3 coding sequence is TGCGCCAGCAGCGGCGGCGGCAGCGGGAGTTACTATGGCTACACCTTC. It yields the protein CASSGGGSGSYYGYTF.

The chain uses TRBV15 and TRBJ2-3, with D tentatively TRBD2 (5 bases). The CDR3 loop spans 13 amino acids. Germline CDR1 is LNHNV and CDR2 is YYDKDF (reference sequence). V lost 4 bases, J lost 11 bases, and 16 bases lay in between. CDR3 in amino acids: CATSIPPGSVQYF. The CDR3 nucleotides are TGTGCCACCAGCATCCCCCCTGGGAGTGTGCAGTATTTT.